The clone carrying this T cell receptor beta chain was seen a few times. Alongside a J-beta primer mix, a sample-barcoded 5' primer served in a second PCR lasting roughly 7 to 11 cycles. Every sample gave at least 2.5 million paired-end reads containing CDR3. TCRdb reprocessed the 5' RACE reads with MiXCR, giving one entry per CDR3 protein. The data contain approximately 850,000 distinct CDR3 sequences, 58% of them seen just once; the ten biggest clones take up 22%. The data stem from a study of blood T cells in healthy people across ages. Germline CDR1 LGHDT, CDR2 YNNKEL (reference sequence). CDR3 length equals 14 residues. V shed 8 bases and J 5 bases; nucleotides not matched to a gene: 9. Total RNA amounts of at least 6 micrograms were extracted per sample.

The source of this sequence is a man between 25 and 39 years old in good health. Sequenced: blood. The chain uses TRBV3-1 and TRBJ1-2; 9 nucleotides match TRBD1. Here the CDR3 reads CASRTGQGSYGYTF. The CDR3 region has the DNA TGTGCCAGCCGCACAGGACAGGGGTCGTATGGCTACACCTTC.